The 26 T cell receptor beta chains listed next were all sequenced from one sample in a study of blood T cell repertoires in COVID-19. Produced via immunoSEQ multiplex PCR; TCRdb's table is partial and in-frame only. The repertoire holds about 370,000 clones, with 75% to 90% as singletons. Sequenced input: PBMCs or T cells enriched from blood (not recorded which). Source of these receptors: a young man who had recovered from COVID-19.

The chain combines TRBV28 with TRBJ2-3, with TRBD1 as a possible D gene (6 bases). V was pared by 3 bases and J by 3 bases, with 13 bases between. This CDR3 is built from 15 residues. CDR1 and CDR2 (germline): MDHEN, SYDVKM. The CDR3: CASSFHGGKTDTQYF. As DNA, the CDR3 is TGTGCCAGCAGTTTTCATGGGGGCAAAACAGATACGCAGTATTTT.

The rearrangement links TRBV9 to TRBJ1-1, with D perhaps matching TRBD1 (6 bases). The CDR3 extends over 13 amino acids. The germline V gene encodes CDR1 SGDLS and CDR2 YYNGEE. V lost 3 bases, J lost 3 bases, and 9 bases lay in between. DNA of the CDR3: TGTGCCAGCAGCGCGGACAGATACACTGAAGCTTTCTTT. Its translation: CASSADRYTEAFF. Drawing the rest from reference TRBV9 and TRBJ1-1, the complete variable domain is DSGVTQTPKHLITATGQRVTLRCSPRSGDLSVYWYQQSLDQGLQFLIQYYNGEERAKGNILERFSAQQFPDLHSELNLSSLELGDSALYFCASSADRYTEAFFGQGTRLTVV.

The V call is TRBV5-1, the J call TRBJ2-3; 8 bases match TRBD2. This CDR3 contains 17 residues. Germline assignment: CDR1 SGHRS and CDR2 YFSETQ. Trimming cost V 2 bases and J 0 bases; bases outside gene matches: 8. This CDR3 is CASSFRTSPHSTDTQYF. CDR3 in DNA: TGCGCCAGCAGCTTTCGGACTAGCCCTCATAGCACAGATACGCAGTATTTT.

This rearrangement joins TRBV4-2 to TRBJ1-2; 7 bases agree with TRBD1. The length of the CDR3 is 16 residues. V lost 2 bases to trimming and J lost 5 bases; unmatched junction nucleotides: 11. CDR1 and CDR2 from the germline V gene are LGHNA and YNFKEQ. CDR3 amino acids: CASSQSGQAEKYGYTF. The CDR3 region has the DNA TGTGCCAGCAGCCAATCCGGACAGGCCGAGAAGTATGGCTACACCTTC.

V usage is TRBV24-1 and J usage is TRBJ1-4, with D uncertain. V lost 3 bases to trimming and J lost 3 bases, with 13 bases between them. CDR3 length: 16 residues. Germline V gene lookup returns CDR1 KGHDR and CDR2 SFDVKD. CDR3 DNA: TGTGCCACCAGTGATCCCCGTACAGACCCTAATGAAAAACTGTTTTTT. Protein sequence: CATSDPRTDPNEKLFF.

This clone appeared once. V is TRBV7-2 and J is TRBJ1-6; 7 nucleotides match TRBD1. V lost 5 bases and J lost 6; bases outside the gene matches: 7. CDR3 length: 15 residues. Germline V gives CDR1 SGHTA, CDR2 FQGNSA. The CDR3 spells CASSPQGGLNSPLHF. CDR3 coding DNA: TGTGCCAGCAGCCCCCAGGGGGGTCTTAATTCACCCCTCCACTTT.

The rearrangement uses TRBV9 and TRBJ2-3; TRBD1 aligns across 7 bases. The CDR3 is made up of 14 amino acids. Germline assignment: CDR1 SGDLS and CDR2 YYNGEE. The V gene end was trimmed by 4 bases and the J gene end by 8 bases; junction bases not matched to a gene: 10. The CDR3 DNA sequence: TGTGCCAGCAGCCCACGGACAGGTCACGGTACGCAGTATTTT. This translates into CASSPRTGHGTQYF.

The CDR3: CASSLLQGVAKNIQYF. DNA of the CDR3: TGCGCCAGCAGCTTGCTACAGGGGGTAGCCAAAAACATTCAGTACTTC. The J gene is TRBJ2-4, the V gene TRBV5-1, with 8 bases lining up with TRBD1. This CDR3 has 16 residues. Germline lookup yields CDR1 SGHRS and CDR2 YFSETQ. After removal of 1 base from V and 0 bases from J, the junction contained 3 bases not matched to a gene.

V is TRBV5-1 and J is TRBJ2-2, with 9 bases that match TRBD1. The ends lost 5 bases at V and 6 bases at J; junction bases unmatched: 11. Germline CDR1 is SGHRS and CDR2 is YFSETQ. The CDR3 length is 16 residues. The CDR3 reads CASSSATGTGPGELFF. CDR3 bases: TGCGCCAGCAGTTCTGCGACCGGGACAGGGCCCGGGGAGCTGTTTTTT.

The chain couples TRBV11-2 to TRBJ2-2; no definite D call. V lost 5 bases and J lost 6, with 10 bases in between. The CDR3 loop spans 13 amino acids. The germline gives CDR1 SGHAT, CDR2 FQNNGV. In nucleotides, the CDR3 is TGTGCCAGCAGCCGCCTGGAGTCCGGGGAGCTGTTTTTT. This gives the protein CASSRLESGELFF.

The V call is TRBV19, the J call TRBJ1-1; D is perhaps TRBD1 (5 bases). The length of the CDR3 is 13 residues. The ends were cut back, 7 bases at V and 3 bases at J, with 12 bases in the middle. Germline CDR1 LNHDA, CDR2 SQIVND (reference sequence). CDR3 sequence: CASIGGSDTEAFF. The CDR3, as DNA: TGTGCCAGTATCGGGGGATCGGACACTGAAGCTTTCTTT.

J is TRBJ2-2 and V is TRBV10-2; 9 nucleotides agree with TRBD2. J was trimmed by 6 bases and V by 8 bases; bases with no gene match: 13. The CDR3 length is 16 residues. Germline CDR1 reads WSHSY; CDR2 reads SAAADI. This CDR3 reads CASRGWVAGVAGELFF. DNA for the CDR3: TGCGCCAGCCGGGGATGGGTAGCGGGGGTCGCCGGGGAGCTGTTTTTT.

This chain connects TRBV11-2 to TRBJ2-5; the match to TRBD2 covers 10 bases. J gave up 5 bases and V 2 bases, and 8 bases lay outside the gene matches. The CDR3 extends over 16 amino acids. The germline V gene has CDR1 SGHAT and CDR2 FQNNGV. The CDR3 region is CASSLTSGERWETQYF. The CDR3 DNA follows: TGTGCCAGCAGCTTAACTAGCGGGGAACGTTGGGAGACCCAGTACTTC.

The chain employs TRBV7-3 and TRBJ2-2; 10 nucleotides agree with TRBD2. The CDR3 has 15 residues. J lost 3 bases, V lost 3 bases, and 1 base had no gene match. CDR1 SGHTA and CDR2 FQGTGA come from the germline V gene. CDR3 sequence (DNA): TGTGCCAGCAGCTTCGGACTAGCGGACACCGGGGAGCTGTTTTTT. It specifies CASSFGLADTGELFF.

The V and J genes are TRBV11-2 and TRBJ1-6; 7 nucleotides line up with TRBD1. Germline V gives CDR1 SGHAT, CDR2 FQNNGV. This CDR3 has 16 residues. Germline trimming cut 4 bases from V and 7 bases from J; bases unmatched to any gene: 10. CDR3 bases: TGTGCCAGCAGCTCCTACGGACAGGCGTCAAATTCACCCCTCCACTTT. The encoded protein is CASSSYGQASNSPLHF.

This chain links TRBV5-1 with TRBJ2-3, with TRBD2 matching over 11 bases. V dropped 7 bases and J dropped 3; count of bases not matched to a gene: 4. The CDR3 is 14 amino acids. The V gene's germline CDR1 is SGHRS and CDR2 YFSETQ. CDR3 nucleotides: TGCGCCAGCTCCGGGACTAGCGGTACAGATACGCAGTATTTT. Translation: CASSGTSGTDTQYF.

The J gene is TRBJ2-1, the V gene TRBV11-2; possible D gene TRBD1, 6 bases. Germline V lookup: CDR1 SGHAT, CDR2 FQNNGV. The V end was cut by 5 bases, the J end by 4 bases, with 12 bases between. CDR3 length: 14 residues. CDR3 amino acids: CASSPGTQYNEQFF. CDR3 nucleotide sequence: TGTGCCAGCAGCCCAGGGACACAATACAATGAGCAGTTCTTC.

The chain recombines TRBV24-1 with TRBJ2-1; 7 bases align to TRBD2. With 7 bases clipped from V and 9 bases from J, the junction kept 2 bases outside the gene matches. Germline CDR1 is KGHDR and CDR2 is SFDVKD. This CDR3 is 11 amino acids long. The CDR3 nucleotides read TGTGCCACCAGGGGGGAGGGTGAGCAGTTCTTC. It encodes CATRGEGEQFF.

This clone was seen just once. The rearrangement uses TRBV29-1 and TRBJ1-6; a weak D match, TRBD1 (6 bases). The CDR3 covers 15 residues. Germline CDR1 is SQVTM and CDR2 is ANQGSEA. Deletions cut 6 bases from V and 6 bases from J, with 18 bases between. CDR3 sequence reads: CSVQTTGTLNSPLHF. CDR3 nucleotide sequence: TGCAGCGTGCAGACCACCGGGACACTTAATTCACCCCTCCACTTT.

As regards this clone: Since no conserved phenylalanine or tryptophan closes the CDR3, a read error is the likely cause. The limits of the CDR3 on the DNA are not certain, so only TCRdb's listed CDR3 is given. The chain has TRBV7-2 and TRBJ2-7; the D call TRBD1 from the table was never checked on the DNA. Germline V gene lookup returns CDR1 SGHTA and CDR2 FQGNSA. Including both end residues, the CDR3 is 12 amino acids long. Here the CDR3 reads CASSSGTGLQDC.

The chain has TRBV7-9 and TRBJ1-2, with no clear D. In germline, CDR1 is SEHNR, CDR2 FQNEAQ (reference sequence). The V end lost 0 bases, the J end lost 5 bases, and 10 bases lay between the germline ends. This CDR3 is 14 amino acids long. The CDR3: CASSLARSGYGYTF. The CDR3, as DNA: TGTGCCAGCAGCTTAGCGCGGTCCGGGTATGGCTACACCTTC. The whole variable domain, filled in from reference TRBV7-9 and TRBJ1-2, reads DTGVSQNPRHKITKRGQNVTFRCDPISEHNRLYWYRQTLGQGPEFLTYFQNEAQLEKSRLLSDRFSAERPKGSFSTLEIQRTEQGDSAMYLCASSLARSGYGYTFGSGTRLTVV.

A single count supports this clone. The chain uses TRBV6-5 and TRBJ1-5, with D tentatively TRBD1 (6 bases). Germline V gives CDR1 MNHEY, CDR2 SVGAGI. Trimming shortened V by 5 bases and J by 6 bases, and 17 bases separated the two germline ends. CDR3 size: 15 residues. CDR3: CASSPARRGAQPQHF. DNA for the CDR3: TGTGCCAGCAGTCCCGCCCGGCGGGGGGCTCAGCCCCAGCATTTT.

This CDR3 is CASSFKGGNEQFF. DNA of the CDR3: TGTGCCAGCAGCTTTAAGGGGGGGAATGAGCAGTTCTTC. The chain recombines TRBV7-3 with TRBJ2-1, with D maybe TRBD2 (7 bases). Germline V lookup: CDR1 SGHTA, CDR2 FQGTGA. The length of the CDR3 is 13 residues. Trimming pared 3 bases from V and 7 bases from J, leaving 10 bases between.

The gene calls are TRBV4-2 and TRBJ2-1; 9 bases agree with TRBD2. Per germline, CDR1 LGHNA and CDR2 YNFKEQ. V was clipped by 1 base and J by 0 bases; unmatched bases: 1. This CDR3 contains 16 residues. The CDR3 sequence is CASSQASGVSYNEQFF. CDR3 DNA: TGTGCCAGCAGCCAAGCTAGCGGGGTCTCCTACAATGAGCAGTTCTTC.

The chain recombines TRBV9 with TRBJ2-3, with TRBD2 matching over 9 bases. Germline V gene sequence: CDR1 SGDLS, CDR2 YYNGEE. The CDR3 length is 19 residues. V was pared by 1 base and J by 5 bases, with 17 bases of the junction left unmatched. CDR3 amino acids: CASSVKQGGGALPVDTQYF. CDR3 nucleotide sequence: TGTGCCAGCAGCGTAAAGCAAGGCGGGGGGGCCCTTCCTGTAGATACGCAGTATTTT.

The V call is TRBV19, the J call TRBJ1-3, with 9 positions matching TRBD1. From germline, CDR1 is LNHDA and CDR2 SQIVND (reference sequence). Trimming cost V 8 bases and J 4 bases; bases outside gene matches: 9. CDR3 length: 15 residues. DNA of the CDR3: TGTGCCAGTGGCGAACAGGGGGCGAGAGGAAACACCATATATTTT. It specifies CASGEQGARGNTIYF.